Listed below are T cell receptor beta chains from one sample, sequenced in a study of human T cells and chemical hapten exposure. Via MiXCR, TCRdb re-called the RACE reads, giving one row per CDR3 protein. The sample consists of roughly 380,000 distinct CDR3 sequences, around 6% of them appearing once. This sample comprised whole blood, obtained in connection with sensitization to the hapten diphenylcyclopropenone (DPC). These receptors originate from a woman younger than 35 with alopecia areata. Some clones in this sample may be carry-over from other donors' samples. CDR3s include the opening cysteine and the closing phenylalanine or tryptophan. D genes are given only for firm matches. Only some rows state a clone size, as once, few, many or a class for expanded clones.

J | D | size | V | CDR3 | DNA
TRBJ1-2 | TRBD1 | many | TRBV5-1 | CASSFTGESSYGYTF | TGCGCCAGCAGCTTCACAGGGGAGTCGAGCTATGGCTACACCTTC
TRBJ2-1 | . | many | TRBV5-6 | CASSPDSYNEQFF | TGTGCCAGCAGCCCGGACAGCTACAATGAGCAGTTCTTC
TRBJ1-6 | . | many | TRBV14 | CASSHAVSPLHF | TGTGCCAGCAGCCACGCCGTTTCACCCCTCCACTTT
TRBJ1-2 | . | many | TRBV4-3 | CASSNDMDNNYGYTF | TGCGCCAGCAGCAACGATATGGACAACAACTATGGCTACACCTTC
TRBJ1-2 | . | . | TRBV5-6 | CASSFFRAGYTF | TGTGCCAGCAGCTTTTTCAGGGCTGGCTACACCTTC
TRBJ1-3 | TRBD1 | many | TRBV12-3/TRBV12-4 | CASRRSGQGAGNTIYF | TGTGCCAGCAGACGATCGGGACAGGGCGCTGGAAACACCATATATTTT
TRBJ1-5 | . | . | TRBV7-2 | CASSLEGPPQHF | TGTGCCAGCAGCTTAGAGGGACCCCCCCAGCATTTT
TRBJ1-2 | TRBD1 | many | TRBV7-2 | CASSSDRGPNYGYTF | TGTGCCAGCAGCTCAGACAGGGGGCCCAACTATGGCTACACCTTC
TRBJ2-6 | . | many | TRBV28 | CASSRDSSGANVLTF | TGTGCCAGCAGCCGTGACTCCTCTGGGGCCAACGTCCTGACTTTC
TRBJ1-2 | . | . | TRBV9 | CASSARQFYGYTF | TGTGCCAGCAGCGCTCGACAGTTCTATGGCTACACCTTC
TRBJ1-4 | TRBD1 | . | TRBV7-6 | CASSFGWTGGVEKLFF | TGTGCCAGCAGCTTCGGTTGGACAGGGGGCGTTGAAAAACTGTTTTTT
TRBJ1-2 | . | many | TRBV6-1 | CASSYATTTYGYTF | TGTGCCAGCAGCTACGCGACAACCACCTATGGCTACACCTTC
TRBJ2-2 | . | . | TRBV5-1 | CASSLGPRAGDTGELFF | TGCGCCAGCAGCTTGGGTCCCCGGGCTGGAGACACCGGGGAGCTGTTTTTT
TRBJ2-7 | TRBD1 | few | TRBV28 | CASSLVEQGSYEQYF | TGTGCCAGCAGTTTAGTTGAACAGGGGTCCTACGAGCAGTACTTC
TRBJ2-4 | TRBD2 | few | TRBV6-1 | CASSETLAGAAGAKNIQYF | TGTGCCAGCAGTGAAACCCTAGCGGGGGCCGCTGGGGCCAAAAACATTCAGTACTTC
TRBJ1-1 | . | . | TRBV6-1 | CASSDSDSHTEAFF | TGTGCCAGCAGTGATTCAGACAGTCACACTGAAGCTTTCTTT
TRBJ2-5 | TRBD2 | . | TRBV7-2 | CASSLRTSGLWETQYF | TGTGCCAGCAGCTTAAGGACTAGCGGTCTTTGGGAGACCCAGTACTTC
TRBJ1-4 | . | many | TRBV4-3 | CASSQDRGTPSEKLFF | TGCGCCAGCAGCCAAGATAGGGGGACACCCTCGGAAAAACTGTTTTTT
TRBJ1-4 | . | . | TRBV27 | CASSFWIGEKLFF | TGTGCCAGCAGTTTCTGGATTGGGGAAAAACTGTTTTTT
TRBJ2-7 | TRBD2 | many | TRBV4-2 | CASSQEVGGGYEQYF | TGTGCCAGCAGCCAAGAAGTCGGGGGAGGGTACGAGCAGTACTTC
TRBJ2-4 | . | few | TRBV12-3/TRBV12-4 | CASSLEGTAKNIQYF | TGTGCCAGCAGTTTAGAGGGGACCGCCAAAAACATTCAGTACTTC
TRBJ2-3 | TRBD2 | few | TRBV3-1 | CASSQARSGGSDTQYF | TGTGCCAGCAGCCAAGCGAGGAGCGGGGGATCAGATACGCAGTATTTT
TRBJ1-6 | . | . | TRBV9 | CASSVGDRSYNSPLHF | TGTGCCAGCAGCGTAGGGGACCGCTCCTATAATTCACCCCTCCACTTT
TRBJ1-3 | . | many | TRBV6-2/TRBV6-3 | CASSRPELSGNTIYF | TGTGCCAGCAGTCGGCCGGAACTCTCTGGAAACACCATATATTTT
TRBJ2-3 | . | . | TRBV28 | CASGLLDTQYF | TGTGCCAGCGGCCTTTTAGATACGCAGTATTTT
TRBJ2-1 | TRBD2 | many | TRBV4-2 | CASSQTLAGGSNEQFF | TGTGCCAGCAGCCAGACTCTAGCGGGGGGCTCCAATGAGCAGTTCTTC
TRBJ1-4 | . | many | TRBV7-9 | CASSLSGANEKLFF | TGTGCCAGCAGCTTATCCGGGGCCAATGAAAAACTGTTTTTT
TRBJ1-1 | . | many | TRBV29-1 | CSVGRGPNTEAFF | TGCAGCGTAGGACGGGGACCGAACACTGAAGCTTTCTTT
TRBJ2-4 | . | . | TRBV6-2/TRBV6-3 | CASTRGVSSNIQYF | TGTGCCAGCACGCGGGGCGTCTCGTCAAACATTCAGTACTTC
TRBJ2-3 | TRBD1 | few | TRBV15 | CATTGGRYTDTQYF | TGTGCCACCACAGGGGGACGATACACAGATACGCAGTATTTT
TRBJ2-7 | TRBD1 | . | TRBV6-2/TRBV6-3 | CASSTMNRDRGHEQYF | TGTGCCAGCAGTACCATGAACCGGGACAGGGGCCACGAGCAGTACTTC
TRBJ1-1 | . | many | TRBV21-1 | CASSKTATSDTEAFF | TGTGCCAGCAGCAAGACAGCAACTAGCGACACTGAAGCTTTCTTT
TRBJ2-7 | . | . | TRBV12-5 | CANPRDEQYF | TGTGCAAATCCCCGGGACGAGCAGTACTTC